The entry that follows covers one TCR beta chain sequence. No cognate antigen has been identified for it. Nothing much larger sits one base from this clone, and base qualities are not available. CD8 naive samples were obtained by positive selection for CCR7 among CD45RO-negative cells, yielding a CD45RA+CCR7+ population from which TemRA cells were excluded. Healthy HIV-negative adults with no recently reported acute infections or vaccinations were included as donors. All donors were Caucasian adults living in Nashville, Tennessee, USA. Blood was obtained by leukapheresis, after which PBMCs were separated by Ficoll-Histopaque density gradient centrifugation and cryopreserved in liquid nitrogen vapor phase. Analytical flow cytometry was used to check the purity and quantity of every magnetically sorted T cell population. Each sorted fraction had its genomic DNA isolated and then quantified by UV absorbance on a Nanodrop 2000c.

Using the deep immunoSEQ assay, TCR CDR3 regions were amplified from genomic DNA by multiplex PCR. Extracted genomic DNA from each cell subset was spread evenly across all wells of several immunoSEQ 96-well plates, with each plate serving as a replicate. For sorted subsets, approximately 190 ng genomic DNA, equal to some 30,000 T cell genomes, was loaded into each replicate PCR. The purified libraries were quantified using a Qubit 3.0 fluorometer, sized with a Bioanalyzer 2100, and then quantified again using the KAPA Library Quantification kit. Each immunoSEQ 96-well plate was sequenced on its own single-read 150-cycle Illumina NextSeq 550 flow cell. The authors' pipeline ran thus. Because the immunoSEQ output included only junctional sequences and no quality scores, the filtering could not be the same as the filtering used for full-length reads. Sequences were annotated with PyIR, a Python wrapper for IgBLAST v1.9, and V/J genes and CDR3 were assigned using IMGT germline references. Any read was removed if the V/J assignment was weak (E-value above 1e-6), the CDR3 was missing, or the read contained stop codons, out-of-frame junctions, or ambiguous translated residues. V3J clonotypes were defined as sequences sharing the same inferred V gene, J gene, and CDR3 amino acid sequence. Percentage overlap between repertoires was computed as shared unique clonotypes divided by the size of the smaller repertoire. Repertoire richness was assessed with RTK rarefaction, the Chao1 estimator, and Recon v2.1 estimates of unobserved clonotypes. Generation probabilities for all TCRbeta clonotypes obtained by the gDNA method from a few donors were computed using OLGA. This immuneACCESS table, as held by TCRdb, lists in-frame sequences with V and J called but not all clones. Of the missing ones, under half trace to an unresolved V gene in checked studies; the others have no known cause. From that table come the V and J calls and clone size; the DNA was used to work out D and trimming. The table for this sample lists hundreds of thousands of clones; 95% to 98% of them were counted only once. The biggest ten clones account for less than 0.35% of the sample.

These data come from a study of shared clonotypes between healthy human individuals (dated by TCRdb to about 2020). For the study in its entirety: A few men and a couple of women, aged 18 to 49 years, made up the cohort. Per donor, three plates each were used for CD4 naive and CD4 memory, two for CD8 naive, and one for CD8 memory. The study deeply sequenced blood TCR repertoires of about five healthy adults to estimate repertoire size and the extent of clonotype sharing between individuals. Libraries were prepared and TCR repertoires were sequenced by different laboratories using diverse techniques, in order to increase sequencing depth and limit assay-specific biases. Leukapheresis yielded between about 0.94 and 10 billion PBMCs per donor.

V gives up 8 bases and J gives up 0 bases, and the segment between their germline ends measures 11 bases. CDR1 and CDR2 (SNHLY, FYNNEI) derive from the germline V gene. CDR3 length: 13 amino acids, cysteine to phenylalanine. The entry retains the CDR3 DNA only, 39 bases that are in frame from base 1. Overall study outcomes, separate from this receptor: Approximately 4.8% of naive CD4, 3.5% of naive CD8, approximately 2.2% of memory CD4, and 0.4% of memory CD8 clonotypes were shared across several donors. Sampling was restricted to blood, and TCR repertoires in tissue are likely to differ from TCR repertoires in blood. Rarefaction of sorted-subset datasets indicated incomplete sequencing despite the large sequencing depth. Naive subsets generally had larger estimated clonotype richness than memory subsets did. Pairwise subsampling led to the expectation that sequencing depth would affect the degree of clonotype sharing among donors. Clonotypes shared by all four sorted-subset donors showed higher generation probabilities than non-shared clonotypes. Because the study included a small number of donors, the genetic and exposure-history diversity represented was limited.

The chain links TRBV2 with TRBJ2-7, with the D segment identity uncertain. The source of this sequence is a man under 40 in good health. Sequenced sample: naive CD8+ T cells sorted from blood. This sample's cell subset or site label indicates: CD45RA+CCR7+. The CDR3: CASLQASSYEQYF. The DNA reads TGTGCCAGCCTGCAGGCCAGCTCCTACGAGCAGTACTTC.